These T cell receptor beta chains were read from a single sample in a study of cytomegalovirus exposure and HLA in healthy donors. Using immunoSEQ multiplex PCR, the repertoire was profiled, and TCRdb retains in-frame clones only, with some absent. Among about 150,000 clones, about three quarters were seen once, and the ten largest hold roughly 3.7%. Material for sequencing was PBMCs. The receptors originated from a male donor in good health and CMV-seronegative. Each CDR3 is given with its conserved first and last residue. The D gene is left open where the match is weak. The listing skips clone size in some rows; elsewhere it reads once, few, many or a size class.

j_call: TRBJ2-7
cdr3_length: 14
clone_size: .
v_call: TRBV2
d_call: .
cdr3_nt: TGTGCCAGCACCCCCCGGCAGGGTAGGGACGAGCAGTACTTC
cdr3_aa: CASTPRQGRDEQYF

j_call: TRBJ2-3
cdr3_length: 14
clone_size: .
v_call: TRBV9
d_call: TRBD1
cdr3_nt: TGTGCCAGCAGCGCCGGACAGGGCCCAGATACGCAGTATTTT
cdr3_aa: CASSAGQGPDTQYF

j_call: TRBJ2-3
cdr3_length: 14
clone_size: few
v_call: TRBV6-4
d_call: .
cdr3_nt: TGTGCCAGCAGTTATAGCGGAGCCGGAGATACGCAGTATTTT
cdr3_aa: CASSYSGAGDTQYF

j_call: TRBJ2-5
cdr3_length: 14
clone_size: .
v_call: TRBV19
d_call: .
cdr3_nt: TGTGCCAGTAGTACCCAGACACGCCAAGAGACCCAGTACTTC
cdr3_aa: CASSTQTRQETQYF

j_call: TRBJ2-5
cdr3_length: 16
clone_size: .
v_call: TRBV5-4
d_call: TRBD1
cdr3_nt: TGTGCCAGCAGCCCAGGACAGGGGGCGTCACGAGAGACCCAGTACTTC
cdr3_aa: CASSPGQGASRETQYF

j_call: TRBJ2-3
cdr3_length: 16
clone_size: few
v_call: TRBV28
d_call: TRBD2
cdr3_nt: TGTGCCAGCAGACCCTGGACTAGCGGCAGCACAGATACGCAGTATTTT
cdr3_aa: CASRPWTSGSTDTQYF

j_call: TRBJ2-3
cdr3_length: 14
clone_size: .
v_call: TRBV6-6
d_call: TRBD2
cdr3_nt: TGTGCCAGCAGTTCCGGGACTATTAAAGATACGCAGTATTTT
cdr3_aa: CASSSGTIKDTQYF

j_call: TRBJ2-4
cdr3_length: 16
clone_size: .
v_call: TRBV6-5
d_call: TRBD2
cdr3_nt: TGTGCCAGCAGTTCCGGACTAGCGGGGGGCCAAAACATTCAGTACTTC
cdr3_aa: CASSSGLAGGQNIQYF

j_call: TRBJ2-7
cdr3_length: 15
clone_size: .
v_call: TRBV21-1
d_call: .
cdr3_nt: TGTGCCAGCAGCAAGTGGGTAGCGGAAGACTACGAGCAGTACTTC
cdr3_aa: CASSKWVAEDYEQYF

j_call: TRBJ1-1
cdr3_length: 15
clone_size: .
v_call: TRBV6-1
d_call: .
cdr3_nt: TGTGCCAGCACCTACCGGGGACTTTTGAACACTGAAGCTTTCTTT
cdr3_aa: CASTYRGLLNTEAFF

j_call: TRBJ2-1
cdr3_length: 16
clone_size: few
v_call: TRBV27
d_call: TRBD2
cdr3_nt: TGTGCCAGCAGTTTATCGCGCGGGAGGGCCAACAATGAGCAGTTCTTC
cdr3_aa: CASSLSRGRANNEQFF

j_call: TRBJ1-4
cdr3_length: 17
clone_size: .
v_call: TRBV4-1
d_call: TRBD1
cdr3_nt: TGCGCCAGCAGCCGACGGACAGGGAAAGGGACTAATGAAAAACTGTTTTTT
cdr3_aa: CASSRRTGKGTNEKLFF

j_call: TRBJ1-2
cdr3_length: 16
clone_size: once
v_call: TRBV14
d_call: TRBD1
cdr3_nt: TGTGCCAGCAGCCCCGGAAGAAGCGGACAGGGGTATGGCTACACCTTC
cdr3_aa: CASSPGRSGQGYGYTF

j_call: TRBJ2-7
cdr3_length: 15
clone_size: once
v_call: TRBV9
d_call: .
cdr3_nt: TGTGCCAGCAGCCGGGGCGGGATCAGCTCCTACGAGCAGTACTTC
cdr3_aa: CASSRGGISSYEQYF

j_call: TRBJ2-4
cdr3_length: 11
clone_size: .
v_call: TRBV9
d_call: .
cdr3_nt: TGTGCCAGCAGCGGAGGCGACAGTCAGTACTTC
cdr3_aa: CASSGGDSQYF

j_call: TRBJ2-2
cdr3_length: 13
clone_size: .
v_call: TRBV11-2
d_call: TRBD2
cdr3_nt: TGTGCCAGCAGCTTAACTAGCGCCGGGGAGCTGTTTTTT
cdr3_aa: CASSLTSAGELFF

j_call: TRBJ2-1
cdr3_length: 16
clone_size: few
v_call: TRBV6-1
d_call: TRBD2
cdr3_nt: TGTGCCAGCAGTGAACTGACTAGCGGCTTCAACAATGAGCAGTTCTTC
cdr3_aa: CASSELTSGFNNEQFF

j_call: TRBJ2-1
cdr3_length: 18
clone_size: .
v_call: TRBV10-3
d_call: TRBD2
cdr3_nt: TGTGCCATCAGTGAGTCTAGCGGGGGGTCGAGCTCCTACAATGAGCAGTTCTTC
cdr3_aa: CAISESSGGSSSYNEQFF

j_call: TRBJ2-7
cdr3_length: 15
clone_size: .
v_call: TRBV28
d_call: .
cdr3_nt: TGTGCCAGCAGTTTGGATCTTGGGGGGTCCGGCGAGCAGTACTTC
cdr3_aa: CASSLDLGGSGEQYF

j_call: TRBJ2-5
cdr3_length: 15
clone_size: .
v_call: TRBV6-6
d_call: TRBD2
cdr3_nt: TGTGCCAGCAGTTACTCGGGACTAGCGGGAAGTACCCAGTACTTC
cdr3_aa: CASSYSGLAGSTQYF

j_call: TRBJ2-2
cdr3_length: 15
clone_size: .
v_call: TRBV7-9
d_call: TRBD2
cdr3_nt: TGTTCCAGCGGGCCTAGCGGGGGGTTCACCGGGGAGCTGTTTTTT
cdr3_aa: CSSGPSGGFTGELFF

j_call: TRBJ2-1
cdr3_length: 11
clone_size: .
v_call: TRBV29-1
d_call: .
cdr3_nt: TGCAGCACAGGCACAGGGTTTGAGCAGTTCTTC
cdr3_aa: CSTGTGFEQFF